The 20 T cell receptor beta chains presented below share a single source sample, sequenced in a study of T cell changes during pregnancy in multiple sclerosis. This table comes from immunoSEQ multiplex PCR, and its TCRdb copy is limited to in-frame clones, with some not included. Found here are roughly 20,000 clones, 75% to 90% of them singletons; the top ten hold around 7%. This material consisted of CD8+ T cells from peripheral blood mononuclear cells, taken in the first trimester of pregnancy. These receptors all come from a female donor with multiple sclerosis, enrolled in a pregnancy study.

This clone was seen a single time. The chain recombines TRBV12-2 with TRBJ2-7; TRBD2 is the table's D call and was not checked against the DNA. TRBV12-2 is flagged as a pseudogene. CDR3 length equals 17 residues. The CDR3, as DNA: TGTGCAAGTCGCTTAGCGGATCCAGGACGGGAGTCCTACGAGCAGTACTTC. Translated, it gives CASRLADPGRESYEQYF.

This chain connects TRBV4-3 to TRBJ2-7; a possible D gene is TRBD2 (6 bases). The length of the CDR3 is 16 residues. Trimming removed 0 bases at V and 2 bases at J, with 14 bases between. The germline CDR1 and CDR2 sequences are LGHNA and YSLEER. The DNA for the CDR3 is TGCGCCAGCAGCCAAGATCACGGGACTGAGGCCTACGAGCAGTACTTC. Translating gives CASSQDHGTEAYEQYF.

Here the CDR3 DNA reads TGTGCCAGCAGCCAAGTACGGTACCAAGAGACCCAGTACTTC. Its protein product is CASSQVRYQETQYF. This chain uses TRBV14 with TRBJ2-5; D gene uncertain. CDR1 and CDR2 from the germline V gene are SGHDN and FVKESK. The CDR3 is 14 residues long. With 1 base removed from V and 0 bases from J, the gap between germline ends came to 6 bases.

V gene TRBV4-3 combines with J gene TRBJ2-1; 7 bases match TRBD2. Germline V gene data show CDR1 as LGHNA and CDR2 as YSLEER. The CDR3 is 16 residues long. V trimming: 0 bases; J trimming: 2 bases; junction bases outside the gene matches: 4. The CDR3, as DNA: TGCGCCAGCAGCCAAGAATGGCGGGAGCCCTACAATGAGCAGTTCTTC. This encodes CASSQEWREPYNEQFF.

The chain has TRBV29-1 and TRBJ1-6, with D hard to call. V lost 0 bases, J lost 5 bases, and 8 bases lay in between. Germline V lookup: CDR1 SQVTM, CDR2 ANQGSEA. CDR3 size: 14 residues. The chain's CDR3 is CSVEDGNNNSPLHF. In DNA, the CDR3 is TGCAGCGTTGAAGACGGGAACAATAATTCACCCCTCCACTTT. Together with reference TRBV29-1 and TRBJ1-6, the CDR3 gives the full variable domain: SAVISQKPSRDICQRGTSLTIQCQVDSQVTMMFWYRQQPGQSLTLIATANQGSEATYESGFVIDKFPISRPNLTFSTLTVSNMSPEDSSIYLCSVEDGNNNSPLHFGNGTRLTVT.

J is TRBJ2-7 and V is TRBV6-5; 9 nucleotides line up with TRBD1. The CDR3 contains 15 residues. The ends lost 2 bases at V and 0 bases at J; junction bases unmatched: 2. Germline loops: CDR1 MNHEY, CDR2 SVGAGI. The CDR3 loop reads CASSYRDRDSYEQYF. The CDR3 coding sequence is TGTGCCAGCAGTTACCGGGACAGGGACTCCTACGAGCAGTACTTC.

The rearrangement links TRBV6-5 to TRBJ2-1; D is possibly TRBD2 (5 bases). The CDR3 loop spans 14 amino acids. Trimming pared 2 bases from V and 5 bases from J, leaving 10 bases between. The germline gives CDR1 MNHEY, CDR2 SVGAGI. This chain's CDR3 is CASSYPGDNNEQFF. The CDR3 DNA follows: TGTGCCAGCAGTTACCCCGGGGATAACAATGAGCAGTTCTTC.

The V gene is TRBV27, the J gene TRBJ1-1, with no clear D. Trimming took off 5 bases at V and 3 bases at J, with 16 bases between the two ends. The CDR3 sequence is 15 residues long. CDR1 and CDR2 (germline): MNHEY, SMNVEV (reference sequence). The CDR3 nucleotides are TGTGCCAGCAGTACCTCAATAGGGCGGGACACTGAAGCTTTCTTT. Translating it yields CASSTSIGRDTEAFF.

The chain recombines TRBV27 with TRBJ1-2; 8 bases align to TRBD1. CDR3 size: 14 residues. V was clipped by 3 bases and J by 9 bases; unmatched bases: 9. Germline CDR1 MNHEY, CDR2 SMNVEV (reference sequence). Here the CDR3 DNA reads TGTGCCAGCAGTTTCCTTCAGGGGGCGCGGAGCTACACCTTC. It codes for CASSFLQGARSYTF.

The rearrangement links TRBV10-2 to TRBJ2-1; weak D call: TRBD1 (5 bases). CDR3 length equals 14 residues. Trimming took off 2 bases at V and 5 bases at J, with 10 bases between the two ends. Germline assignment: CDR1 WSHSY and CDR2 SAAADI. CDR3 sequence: CASSEGAGDNEQFF. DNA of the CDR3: TGCGCCAGCAGTGAGGGGGCTGGGGACAATGAGCAGTTCTTC.

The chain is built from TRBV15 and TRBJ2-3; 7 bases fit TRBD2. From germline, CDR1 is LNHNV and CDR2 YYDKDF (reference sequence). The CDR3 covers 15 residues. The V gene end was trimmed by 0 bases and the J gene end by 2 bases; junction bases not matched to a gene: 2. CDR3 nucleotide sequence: TGTGCCACCAGCAGAGAGGGGAGGGCCACAGATACGCAGTATTTT. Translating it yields CATSREGRATDTQYF.

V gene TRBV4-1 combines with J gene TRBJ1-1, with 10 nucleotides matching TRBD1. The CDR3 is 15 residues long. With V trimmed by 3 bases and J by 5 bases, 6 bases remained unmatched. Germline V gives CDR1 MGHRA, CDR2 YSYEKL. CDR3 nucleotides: TGCGCCAGCAGCCACAGACAGGGGGCGCGAACTGAAGCTTTCTTT. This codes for CASSHRQGARTEAFF.

In nucleotides, the CDR3 is TGCGCCAGCAGCCAAGATCTCGGGAACTACAATGAGCAGTTCTTC. Translation gives CASSQDLGNYNEQFF. This chain connects TRBV4-3 to TRBJ2-1, with a weak D call TRBD2 (5 bases). The ends were cut back, 0 bases at V and 3 bases at J, with 9 bases in the middle. Looked up from germline, CDR1 is LGHNA and CDR2 is YSLEER. The length of the CDR3 is 15 residues.

DNA for the CDR3: TGTGCCAGCAGCCCGAGCGGGAGGGCCCGCTACAATGAGCAGTTCTTC. This gives the protein CASSPSGRARYNEQFF. The gene calls are TRBV11-2 and TRBJ2-1, with TRBD2 identical over 10 bases. The CDR3 has 16 amino acids. With V trimmed by 5 bases and J by 3 bases, 7 bases remained unmatched. Germline V gene sequence: CDR1 SGHAT, CDR2 FQNNGV.

CDR3 region: CASSPTPGLALSSYNEQFF. CDR3 sequence (DNA): TGTGCCAGCAGTCCCACACCGGGACTAGCGTTGAGCTCCTACAATGAGCAGTTCTTC. The chain is built from TRBV27 and TRBJ2-1; TRBD2 aligns across 10 bases. There are 19 residues in the CDR3. Germline V lookup: CDR1 MNHEY, CDR2 SMNVEV (reference sequence). V was clipped by 5 bases and J by 0 bases; unmatched bases: 13.

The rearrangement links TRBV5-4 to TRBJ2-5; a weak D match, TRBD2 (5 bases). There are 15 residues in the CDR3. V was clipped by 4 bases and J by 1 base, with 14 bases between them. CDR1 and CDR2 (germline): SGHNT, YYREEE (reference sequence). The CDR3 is CASSRAPEAQETQYF. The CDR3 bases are TGTGCCAGCAGCCGAGCCCCGGAGGCCCAAGAGACCCAGTACTTC.

The CDR3 coding sequence is TGTGCCACCAGCAGAGATCCCCAGAACACTGAAGCTTTCTTT. Protein: CATSRDPQNTEAFF. This chain joins TRBV15 and TRBJ1-1; D is unclear. Trimming stripped 0 bases from V and 1 base from J, with 6 bases between. The CDR3 runs to 14 residues. In germline, CDR1 is LNHNV, CDR2 YYDKDF (reference sequence). The whole variable domain, remainder taken from reference TRBV15 and TRBJ1-1, is DAMVIQNPRYQVTQFGKPVTLSCSQTLNHNVMYWYQQKSSQAPKLLFHYYDKDFNNEADTPDNFQSRRPNTSFCFLDIRSPGLGDTAMYLCATSRDPQNTEAFFGQGTRLTVV.

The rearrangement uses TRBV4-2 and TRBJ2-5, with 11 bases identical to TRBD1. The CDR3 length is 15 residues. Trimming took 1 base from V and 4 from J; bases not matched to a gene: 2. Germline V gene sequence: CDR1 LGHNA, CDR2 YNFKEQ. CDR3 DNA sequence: TGTGCCAGCAGCCAAGGGGGACAGGGGGTAGAGACCCAGTACTTC. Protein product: CASSQGGQGVETQYF.

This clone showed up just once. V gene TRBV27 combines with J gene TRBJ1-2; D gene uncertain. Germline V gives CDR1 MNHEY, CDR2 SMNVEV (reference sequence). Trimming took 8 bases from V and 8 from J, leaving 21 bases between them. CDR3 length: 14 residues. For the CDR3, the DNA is TGTGCCAGCTCTATCGATGCGGGCGTAAGCGGCTACACCTTC. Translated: CASSIDAGVSGYTF.

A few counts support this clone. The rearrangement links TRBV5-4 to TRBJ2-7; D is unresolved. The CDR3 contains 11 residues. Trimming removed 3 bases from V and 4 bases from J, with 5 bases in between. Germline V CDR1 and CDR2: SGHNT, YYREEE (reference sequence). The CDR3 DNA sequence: TGTGCCAGCAGCTCCACATACGAGCAGTACTTC. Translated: CASSSTYEQYF.